This T cell receptor beta chain is from a study of blood T cells in healthy people across ages. There were healthy Caucasian individuals from Russia, aged roughly 6 to 90, serving as donors. Study-level results: Higher naive T cell percentage went strongly together with higher TCR beta diversity. Older age went with lower TCR beta diversity per million T cells, in a roughly linear way.

This clonotype was observed a handful of times. Its antigen is not identified. V was shortened by 0 bases and J by 6 bases, with 10 bases between the two germline ends. The V gene's germline CDR1 is SGHVS and CDR2 FQNEAQ. This CDR3 has 14 residues. Using a J-beta primer mix together with a sample-barcoded 5' primer, a second PCR was run for about 6 to 12 cycles. Individual samples furnished no less than 2.5 million CDR3-containing paired-end reads apiece. TCRdb recomputed calls from the 5' RACE reads with MiXCR, one row per CDR3 protein. The sample lists 550,000 to 700,000 distinct CDR3 sequences; roughly 28% were seen once.

The TCR was taken from a woman in her sixties or seventies in good health. What was sequenced was blood. The genes are TRBV7-8 and TRBJ2-3; D is unresolved. In nucleotides, the CDR3 is TGTGCCAGCAGCTTAGCGCGAGGAGCTGATACGCAGTATTTT. Its protein product is CASSLARGADTQYF.